A single sample is the source of the 6 T cell receptor beta chains below, sequenced in a study of metastatic and nonmetastatic thyroid tumors. None of the patients had undergone any treatment ahead of thyroid surgery. Through MiXCR, TCRdb re-clonotyped the PCR reads. The table records tens of thousands of clones, roughly 13% of them present only once. Sequencing was performed on blood. The receptors were sampled from a female donor with papillary thyroid cancer or a benign thyroid nodule (not recorded which). Some clones in this sample may be carry-over from other donors' samples.

The table lists this clone with many counts. J is TRBJ2-2 and V is TRBV11-2; possibly TRBD2 for D (6 bases). The CDR3 spans 15 residues. The V gene's germline CDR1 is SGHAT and CDR2 FQNNGV. The germline V and J ends were trimmed by 2 bases and 5 bases, with 12 bases remaining between them. The CDR3 coding sequence is TGTGCCAGCAGCTTAAGAAACAGCGGGACCGGGGAGCTGTTTTTT. Its translation: CASSLRNSGTGELFF.

This chain uses TRBV10-2 with TRBJ2-2; tentatively, D is TRBD2 (6 bases). The CDR3 is 15 amino acids. V lost 0 bases to trimming and J lost 5 bases, with 10 bases between them. The germline V gene has CDR1 WSHSY and CDR2 SAAADI. DNA for the CDR3: TGCGCCAGCAGTGAGTCGATGGGGGGAACCGGGGAGCTGTTTTTT. Translating gives CASSESMGGTGELFF.

This clone was recorded at least ten times. The chain employs TRBV7-9 and TRBJ2-1; TRBD2 matches 13 bases. CDR3 length equals 16 residues. J was trimmed by 8 bases and V by 5 bases; bases with no gene match: 9. Looked up from germline, CDR1 is SEHNR and CDR2 is FQNEAQ (reference sequence). CDR3 coding DNA: TGTGCCAGCAGCCCCGGGACTAGCGGGAAGGTCGATGAGCAGTTCTTC. The encoded protein is CASSPGTSGKVDEQFF. The full variable domain, its missing parts supplied by reference TRBV7-9 and TRBJ2-1, is DTGVSQNPRHKITKRGQNVTFRCDPISEHNRLYWYRQTLGQGPEFLTYFQNEAQLEKSRLLSDRFSAERPKGSFSTLEIQRTEQGDSAMYLCASSPGTSGKVDEQFFGPGTRLTVL.

This clone was counted many times. This chain connects TRBV4-1 to TRBJ2-1, with a tentative D call TRBD2 (5 bases). This CDR3 is 14 amino acids long. The germline gives CDR1 MGHRA, CDR2 YSYEKL. V was pared by 4 bases and J by 4 bases, with 11 bases between. The CDR3 region has the DNA TGCGCCAGCAGCCCCGGGGTGGGGTACAATGAGCAGTTCTTC. Encoded protein: CASSPGVGYNEQFF.

This clone was found many times. The chain joins TRBV28 to TRBJ2-7, with TRBD1 matching over 11 bases. J lost 2 bases, V lost 6 bases, and 9 bases had no gene match. The CDR3 consists of 16 residues. The germline V gene encodes CDR1 MDHEN and CDR2 SYDVKM. The CDR3 DNA is TGTGCCAGCAGGAGAACCCCGGGACAGGGGGCCTACGAGCAGTACTTC. Amino acid sequence: CASRRTPGQGAYEQYF.

The rearrangement links TRBV6-2 or TRBV6-3 to TRBJ2-3; D gene unclear. With 2 bases removed from V and 0 bases from J, the gap between germline ends came to 18 bases. CDR3 length equals 18 residues. Per germline, CDR1 MNHEY and CDR2 SVGEGT. CDR3 amino acids: CASSYNFCASVSTDTQYF. The CDR3 nucleotides read TGTGCCAGCAGTTACAACTTTTGTGCATCCGTCAGCACAGATACGCAGTATTTT.